These 13 T cell receptor beta chains share one sample of origin, sequenced in a study of regulatory T cells in long-lasting Graves disease. Time point of the sample: newly diagnosed GD, antithyroid drugs for less than 3 months. RNA isolated from PBMCs was used to make the TCR library. Library construction for TCR beta used iRepertoire HTBI primers and Arm-PCR of CDR3 regions. TCRdb passed the multiplex PCR reads through MiXCR, listing each CDR3 protein once. The data contain about 440,000 distinct CDR3 sequences, under 15% of them singletons. These data also featured in a second study, about T cells in Graves' hyperthyroidism and ophthalmopathy.

The starting material was peripheral blood mononuclear cells (PBMCs), obtained at new diagnosis, from a patient treated with antithyroid drugs. These receptors were collected from a woman under 40 with Graves disease.

This clonotype was recorded many times. The chain combines TRBV7-8 with TRBJ2-3; 7 nucleotides align to TRBD2. The germline V gene has CDR1 SGHVS and CDR2 FQNEAQ. V gave up 1 base and J gave up 2 bases; unmatched junction bases: 6. The CDR3 loop spans 16 amino acids. CDR3: CASSLDLAEYTDTQYF. The CDR3 bases are TGTGCCAGCAGCTTAGATCTAGCGGAATACACAGATACGCAGTATTTT.

This clonotype was counted a few times. The chain joins TRBV12-5 to TRBJ2-1; D gene uncertain. Trimming shortened V by 1 base and J by 3 bases, and 4 bases separated the two germline ends. CDR1 is LGHNT, CDR2 FRNRAP, per germline. The CDR3 runs 13 residues. CDR3 DNA sequence: TGTGCTAGTGGTTTGGCCAACTACAATGAGCAGTTCTTC. Translating it yields CASGLANYNEQFF.

Of note for this clonotype: One end of the junction varies from germline; a read error may be responsible. The chain couples TRBV27 to TRBJ2-6; 7 bases map to TRBD2. CDR3 length: 16 amino acids. Looked up from germline, CDR1 is MNHEY and CDR2 is SMNVEV (reference sequence). This chain's CDR3 is CASSGRPFSGADVLTF. The CDR3 DNA is TGTGCCAGCAGCGGGAGGCCTTTCTCTGGGGCCGACGTCCTGACTTTC. The variable domain in full, with the rest retrieved from reference TRBV27 and TRBJ2-6, is EAQVTQNPRYLITVTGKKLTVTCSQNMNHEYMSWYRQDPGLGLRQIYYSMNVEVTDKGDVPEGYKVSRKEKRNFPLILESPSPNQTSLYFCASSGRPFSGADVLTFGAGSRLTVL.

In this sample, this clonotype turned up a few times. The chain recombines TRBV20-1 with TRBJ2-7, with 12 bases aligning to TRBD2. V lost 5 bases, J lost 6 bases, and 5 bases stayed unmatched. This CDR3 is 13 amino acids long. The germline V gene encodes CDR1 DFQATT and CDR2 SNEGSKA (reference sequence). The CDR3 is CSAYRLAGVEQYF. CDR3 coding DNA: TGCAGTGCTTACCGACTAGCGGGAGTCGAGCAGTACTTC.

For this clonotype: The junction does not match germline at one end; this may be a read error. The V and J genes are TRBV5-1 and TRBJ2-3; either TRBD1 or TRBD2 may fit D (6 bases each). The germline CDR1 and CDR2 sequences are SGHRS and YFSETQ. CDR3 length: 14 amino acids. CDR3 DNA: TGTGCCAGCAGCTTGGGGGGCGTCGGAGATACGCAGTATTTT. Translation gives CASSLGGVGDTQYF.

In this sample, this clonotype turned up a few times. The V and J genes are TRBV27 and TRBJ1-6; weak D call: TRBD1 (5 bases). The CDR3 spans 16 residues. With 3 bases removed from V and 0 bases from J, the gap between germline ends came to 9 bases. CDR1 and CDR2 (germline): MNHEY, SMNVEV (reference sequence). CDR3 DNA: TGTGCCAGCAGTTTGGGGACGAGCTCCTATAATTCACCCCTCCACTTT. This translates into CASSLGTSSYNSPLHF.

This clonotype was counted many times. This sequence joins TRBV12-5 and TRBJ1-5, with 9 positions matching TRBD1. The CDR3 consists of 15 residues. CDR1 LGHNT and CDR2 FRNRAP come from the germline V gene. V was clipped by 6 bases and J by 3 bases; unmatched bases: 6. CDR3 nucleotide sequence: TGTGCTAGTGGGCCCGGGACAGGGCCCAATCAGCCCCAGCATTTT. Amino acid sequence: CASGPGTGPNQPQHF.

This clonotype occurred many times. The chain joins TRBV9 to TRBJ2-3; no reliable D call. With 0 bases removed from V and 6 bases from J, the gap between germline ends came to 14 bases. Germline V gene sequence: CDR1 SGDLS, CDR2 YYNGEE. The CDR3 sequence is 15 residues long. The CDR3 nucleotides read TGTGCCAGCAGCGTAGTGGCCGCTGACTTCGATACGCAGTATTTT. Translating it yields CASSVVAADFDTQYF.

As to this clonotype: A much bigger clone sits one base away, suggesting this may be a read error. This chain connects TRBV29-1 to TRBJ2-3; 10 nucleotides agree with TRBD2. CDR1 is SQVTM, CDR2 ANQGSEA, per germline. The CDR3 is 14 residues long. The CDR3 region is CSAASGRTPDTRYF. CDR3 in DNA: TGCAGCGCCGCTAGCGGGAGAACCCCAGATACGCGGTATTTT.

The V and J genes are TRBV3-1 and TRBJ2-5; the match to TRBD2 covers 7 bases. The V segment lost 6 bases and the J segment 6 bases; nucleotides outside the gene matches: 4. This CDR3 contains 12 residues. CDR1 is LGHDT and CDR2 is YNNKEL in the germline V gene (reference sequence). The CDR3 nucleotides are TGTGCCAGCAGTCATAGCGGGCAGACCCAGTACTTC. Residues: CASSHSGQTQYF.

This clonotype showed up many times. The rearrangement joins TRBV6-1 to TRBJ1-1, with TRBD1 matching 7 bases. The junction had 10 bases not matched to a gene; V was cut back by 6 bases and J by 0 bases. The germline gives CDR1 MNHNS, CDR2 SASEGT. This CDR3 has 16 residues. The CDR3 sequence: CASRPEDRLMNTEAFF. CDR3 nucleotide sequence: TGTGCCAGCAGACCCGAGGACAGGCTAATGAACACTGAAGCTTTCTTT.

The chain joins TRBV11-3 to TRBJ2-2; 8 positions agree with TRBD2. Trimming took 5 bases from V and 6 from J; bases not matched to a gene: 2. In germline, CDR1 is SGHNT, CDR2 YENEEA. This CDR3 is 13 amino acids long. DNA of the CDR3: TGTGCCAGCAGCGGCGGGGGGTCCGGGGAGCTGTTTTTT. Translated, it gives CASSGGGSGELFF.

In its sample, this clonotype was seen many times. This chain uses TRBV10-3 with TRBJ1-2, with D possibly matching TRBD1 (5 bases). Trimming cost V 11 bases and J 0 bases, with 19 bases left between them. This CDR3 has 15 residues. Looked up from germline, CDR1 is ENHRY and CDR2 is SYGVKD. The CDR3 protein is CAAGVVAGSNYGYTF. The CDR3, as DNA: TGTGCCGCGGGGGTGGTTGCAGGGTCTAACTATGGCTACACCTTC.